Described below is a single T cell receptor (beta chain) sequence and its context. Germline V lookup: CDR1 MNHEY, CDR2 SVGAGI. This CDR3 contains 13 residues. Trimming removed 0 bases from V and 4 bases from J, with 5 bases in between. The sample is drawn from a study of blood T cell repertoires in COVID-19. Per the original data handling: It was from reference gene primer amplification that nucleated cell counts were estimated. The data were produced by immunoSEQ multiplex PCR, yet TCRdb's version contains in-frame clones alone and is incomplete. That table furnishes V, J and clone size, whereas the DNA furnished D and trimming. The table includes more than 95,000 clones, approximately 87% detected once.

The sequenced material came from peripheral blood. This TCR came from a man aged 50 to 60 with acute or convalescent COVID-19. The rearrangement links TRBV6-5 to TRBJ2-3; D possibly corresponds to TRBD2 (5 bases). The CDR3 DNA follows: TGTGCCAGCAGTTACTCGAGGGCAGATACGCAGTATTTT. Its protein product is CASSYSRADTQYF.